Given below is one T cell receptor (beta chain) in context. V was shortened by 6 bases and J by 4 bases, with 18 bases between the two germline ends. CDR3 length: 15 residues. Germline V CDR1 and CDR2: MNHEY, SVGAGI. This sample is drawn from a study of T cell changes during pregnancy in multiple sclerosis. Some clones are missing from TCRdb's copy, which holds only in-frame ones; the method was immunoSEQ multiplex PCR. The table shows about 49,000 clones, with around 90% occurring only once. Sequencing used peripheral blood, obtained after pregnancy. The receptor was derived from a female donor in good health, enrolled as a control in a pregnancy study. The V call is TRBV6-5, the J call TRBJ1-2; no firm D call. Written as DNA, the CDR3 is TGTGCCAGCAGCCGAAAAGAAAGAGATGGCTATGGCTACACCTTC. Amino acids: CASSRKERDGYGYTF.